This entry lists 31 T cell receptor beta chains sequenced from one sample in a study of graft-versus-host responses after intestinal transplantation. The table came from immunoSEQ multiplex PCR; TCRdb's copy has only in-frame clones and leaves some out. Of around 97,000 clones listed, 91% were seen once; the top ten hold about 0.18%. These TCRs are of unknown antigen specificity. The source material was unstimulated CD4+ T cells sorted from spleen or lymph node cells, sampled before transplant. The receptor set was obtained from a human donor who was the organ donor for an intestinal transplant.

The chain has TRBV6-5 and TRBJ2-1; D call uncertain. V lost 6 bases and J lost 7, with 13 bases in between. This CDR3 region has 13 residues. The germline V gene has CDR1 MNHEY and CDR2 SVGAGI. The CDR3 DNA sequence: TGTGCCAGCAGAGCTCACGGTCGAAATGAGCAGTTCTTC. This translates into CASRAHGRNEQFF.

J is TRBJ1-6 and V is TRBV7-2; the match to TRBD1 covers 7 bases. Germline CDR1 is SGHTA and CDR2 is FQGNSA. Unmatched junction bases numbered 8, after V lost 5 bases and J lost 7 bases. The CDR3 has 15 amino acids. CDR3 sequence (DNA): TGTGCCAGCAGCGTCAGACAGGGAGGCAATTCACCCCTCCACTTT. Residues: CASSVRQGGNSPLHF.

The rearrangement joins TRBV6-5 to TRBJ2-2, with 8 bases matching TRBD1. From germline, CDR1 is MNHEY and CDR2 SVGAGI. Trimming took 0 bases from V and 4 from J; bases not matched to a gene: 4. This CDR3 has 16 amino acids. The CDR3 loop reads CASSYSDRVGTGELFF. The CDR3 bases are TGTGCCAGCAGTTACTCGGACAGGGTGGGCACCGGGGAGCTGTTTTTT.

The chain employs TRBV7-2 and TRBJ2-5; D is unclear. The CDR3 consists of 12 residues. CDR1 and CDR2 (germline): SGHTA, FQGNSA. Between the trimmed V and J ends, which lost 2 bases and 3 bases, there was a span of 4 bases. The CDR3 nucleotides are TGTGCCAGCAGCTTATTAGAAGAGACCCAGTACTTC. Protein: CASSLLEETQYF.

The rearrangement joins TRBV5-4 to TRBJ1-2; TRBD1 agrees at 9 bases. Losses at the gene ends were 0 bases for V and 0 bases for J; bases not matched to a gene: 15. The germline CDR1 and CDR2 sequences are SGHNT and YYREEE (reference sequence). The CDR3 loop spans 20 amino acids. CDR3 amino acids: CASSLVGFWTGDTTNYGYTF. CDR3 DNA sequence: TGTGCCAGCAGCTTGGTTGGTTTTTGGACAGGGGACACAACTAACTATGGCTACACCTTC.

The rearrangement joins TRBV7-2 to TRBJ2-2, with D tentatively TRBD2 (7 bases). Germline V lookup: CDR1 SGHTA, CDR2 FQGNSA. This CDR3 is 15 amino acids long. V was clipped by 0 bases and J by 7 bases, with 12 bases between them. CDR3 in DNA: TGTGCCAGCAGCTTAGCGGGGGGGCTAAACGGGGAGCTGTTTTTT. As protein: CASSLAGGLNGELFF.

CDR3 sequence: CASSITGGNTIYF. Written as DNA, the CDR3 is TGTGCCAGTAGCATAACAGGGGGAAACACCATATATTTT. The genes are TRBV9 and TRBJ1-3; D is perhaps TRBD1 (6 bases). The CDR3 extends over 13 amino acids. The ends were cut back, 8 bases at V and 4 bases at J, with 13 bases in the middle. Germline CDR1 is SGDLS and CDR2 is YYNGEE.

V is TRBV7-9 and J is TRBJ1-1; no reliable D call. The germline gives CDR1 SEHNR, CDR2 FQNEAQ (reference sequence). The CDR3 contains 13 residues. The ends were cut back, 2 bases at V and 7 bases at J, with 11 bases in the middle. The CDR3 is CASSLIASGEAFF. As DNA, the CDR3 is TGTGCCAGCAGCTTAATCGCCTCGGGTGAAGCTTTCTTT.

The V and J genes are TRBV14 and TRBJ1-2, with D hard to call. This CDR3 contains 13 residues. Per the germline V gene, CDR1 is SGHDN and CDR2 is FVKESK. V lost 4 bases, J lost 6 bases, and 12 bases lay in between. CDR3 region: CASSLLRGDGYTF. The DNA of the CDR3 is TGTGCCAGCAGCCTTCTTCGCGGTGATGGCTACACCTTC.

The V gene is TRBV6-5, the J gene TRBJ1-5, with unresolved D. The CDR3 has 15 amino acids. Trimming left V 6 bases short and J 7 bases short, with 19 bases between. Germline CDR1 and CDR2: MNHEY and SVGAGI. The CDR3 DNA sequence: TGTGCCAGCAGGGAGAGCCCTATTGGACTCCAGCCCCAGCATTTT. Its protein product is CASRESPIGLQPQHF.

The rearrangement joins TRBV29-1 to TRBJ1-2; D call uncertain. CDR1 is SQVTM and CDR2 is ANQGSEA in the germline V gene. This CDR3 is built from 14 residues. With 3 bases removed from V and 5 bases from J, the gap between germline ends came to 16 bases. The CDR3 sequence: CSVDPRTVTYGYTF. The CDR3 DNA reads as TGCAGCGTTGATCCCAGGACTGTTACGTATGGCTACACCTTC.

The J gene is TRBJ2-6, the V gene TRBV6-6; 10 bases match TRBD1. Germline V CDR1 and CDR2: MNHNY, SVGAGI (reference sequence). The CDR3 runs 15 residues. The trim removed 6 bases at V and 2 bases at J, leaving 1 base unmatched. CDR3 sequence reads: CASRTGGAGANVLTF. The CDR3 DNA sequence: TGTGCCAGCAGGACAGGGGGCGCTGGGGCCAACGTCCTGACTTTC.

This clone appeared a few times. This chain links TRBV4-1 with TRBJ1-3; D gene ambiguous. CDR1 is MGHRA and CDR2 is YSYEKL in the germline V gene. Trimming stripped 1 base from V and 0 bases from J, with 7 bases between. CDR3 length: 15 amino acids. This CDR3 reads CASSQGAPSGNTIYF. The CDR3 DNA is TGCGCCAGCAGCCAAGGGGCACCCTCTGGAAACACCATATATTTT.

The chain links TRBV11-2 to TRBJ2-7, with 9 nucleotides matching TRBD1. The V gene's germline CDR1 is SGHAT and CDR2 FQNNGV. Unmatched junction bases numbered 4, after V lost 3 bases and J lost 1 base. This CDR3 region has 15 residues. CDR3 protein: CASSFPGQGSYEQYF. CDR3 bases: TGTGCCAGCAGCTTCCCGGGACAGGGTTCCTACGAGCAGTACTTC.

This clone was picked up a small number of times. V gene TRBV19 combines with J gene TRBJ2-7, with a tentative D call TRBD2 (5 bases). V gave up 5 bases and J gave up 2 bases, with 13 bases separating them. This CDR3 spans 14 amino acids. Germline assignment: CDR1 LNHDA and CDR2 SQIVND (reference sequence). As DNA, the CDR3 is TGTGCCAGTAGTCCTACAAGGGAGACCTACGAGCAGTACTTC. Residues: CASSPTRETYEQYF.

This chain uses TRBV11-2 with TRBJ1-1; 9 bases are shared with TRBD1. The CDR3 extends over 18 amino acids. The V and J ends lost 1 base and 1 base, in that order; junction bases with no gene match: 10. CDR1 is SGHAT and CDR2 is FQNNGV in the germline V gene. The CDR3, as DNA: TGTGCCAGCAGCTTAGTGACAAACAGGGGGCGACCGAACACTGAAGCTTTCTTT. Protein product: CASSLVTNRGRPNTEAFF.

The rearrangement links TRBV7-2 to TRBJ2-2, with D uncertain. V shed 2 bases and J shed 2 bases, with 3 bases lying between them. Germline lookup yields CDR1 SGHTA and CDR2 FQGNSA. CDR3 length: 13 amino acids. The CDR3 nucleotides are TGTGCCAGCAGCTTAACTAACACCGGGGAGCTGTTTTTT. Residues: CASSLTNTGELFF. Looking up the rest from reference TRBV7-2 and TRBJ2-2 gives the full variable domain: GAGVSQSPSNKVTEKGKDVELRCDPISGHTALYWYRQSLGQGLEFLIYFQGNSAPDKSGLPSDRFSAERTGGSVSTLTIQRTQQEDSAVYLCASSLTNTGELFFGEGSRLTVL.

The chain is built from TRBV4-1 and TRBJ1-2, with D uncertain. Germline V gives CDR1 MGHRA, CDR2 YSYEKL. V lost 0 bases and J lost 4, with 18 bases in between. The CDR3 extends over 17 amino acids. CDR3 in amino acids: CASSQDRVGRDAYGYTF. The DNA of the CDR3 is TGCGCCAGCAGCCAAGATCGGGTCGGCCGCGACGCCTATGGCTACACCTTC.

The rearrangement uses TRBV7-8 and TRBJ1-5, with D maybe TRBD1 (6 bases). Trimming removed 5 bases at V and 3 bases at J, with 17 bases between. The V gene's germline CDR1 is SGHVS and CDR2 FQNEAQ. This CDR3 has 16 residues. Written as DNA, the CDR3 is TGTGCCAGCAGCGCGCGAACGGGACAAGTCAATCAGCCCCAGCATTTT. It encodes CASSARTGQVNQPQHF.

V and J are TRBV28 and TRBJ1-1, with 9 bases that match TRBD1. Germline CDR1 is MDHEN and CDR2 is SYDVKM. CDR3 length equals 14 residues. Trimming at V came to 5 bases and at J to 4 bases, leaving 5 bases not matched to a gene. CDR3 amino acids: CASSTGTGITEAFF. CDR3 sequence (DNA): TGTGCCAGCAGTACCGGGACAGGGATCACTGAAGCTTTCTTT.

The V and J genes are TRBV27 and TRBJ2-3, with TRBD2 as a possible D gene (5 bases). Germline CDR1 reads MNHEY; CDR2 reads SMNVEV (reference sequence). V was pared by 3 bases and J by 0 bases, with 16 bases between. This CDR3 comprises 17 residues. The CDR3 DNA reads TGTGCCAGCAGTTTCAAGCGGACCATTCCCAGCACAGATACGCAGTATTTT. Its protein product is CASSFKRTIPSTDTQYF.

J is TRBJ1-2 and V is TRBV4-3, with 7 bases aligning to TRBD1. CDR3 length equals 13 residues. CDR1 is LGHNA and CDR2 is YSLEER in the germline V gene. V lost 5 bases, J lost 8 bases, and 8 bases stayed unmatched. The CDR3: CASSTWTGRGYTF. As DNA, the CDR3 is TGCGCCAGCAGCACCTGGACAGGAAGGGGCTACACCTTC.

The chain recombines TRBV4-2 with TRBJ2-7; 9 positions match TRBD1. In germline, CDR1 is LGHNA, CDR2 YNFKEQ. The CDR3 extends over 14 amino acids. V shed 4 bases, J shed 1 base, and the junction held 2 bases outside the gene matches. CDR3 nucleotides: TGTGCCAGCAGCCTAGACAGGGGGTCCTACGAGCAGTACTTC. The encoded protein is CASSLDRGSYEQYF.

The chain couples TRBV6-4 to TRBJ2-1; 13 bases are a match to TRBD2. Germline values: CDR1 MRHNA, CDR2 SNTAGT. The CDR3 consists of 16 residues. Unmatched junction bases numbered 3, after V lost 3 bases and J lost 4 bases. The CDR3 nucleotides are TGTGCCAGCAGTGAACTAGCGGGGGGGCGGTACAATGAGCAGTTCTTC. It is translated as CASSELAGGRYNEQFF.

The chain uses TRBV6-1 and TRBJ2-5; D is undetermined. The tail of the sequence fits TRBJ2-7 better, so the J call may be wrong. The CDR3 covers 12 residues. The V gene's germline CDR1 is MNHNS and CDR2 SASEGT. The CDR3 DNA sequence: TGTGCCAGCAGAACGCTGATTTACGAGCAGTACTTC. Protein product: CASRTLIYEQYF.

The CDR3 DNA reads as TGTGCCAGCAGTTGGGCCGACAGGGGTCGTTCACCCCTCCACTTT. Translating gives CASSWADRGRSPLHF. This sequence joins TRBV27 and TRBJ1-6; TRBD1 matches at 8 bases. V shed 4 bases and J 9 bases; nucleotides not matched to a gene: 8. Per germline, CDR1 MNHEY and CDR2 SMNVEV (reference sequence). The CDR3 loop spans 15 amino acids.

Here the CDR3 reads CASSHELAGGPNEQFF. The CDR3 bases are TGCGCCAGCAGCCATGAACTAGCGGGGGGGCCTAATGAGCAGTTCTTC. J is TRBJ2-1 and V is TRBV4-3; 13 bases line up with TRBD2. Losses at the gene ends were 3 bases for V and 7 bases for J; bases not matched to a gene: 6. Germline V gives CDR1 LGHNA, CDR2 YSLEER. CDR3 length: 16 residues.

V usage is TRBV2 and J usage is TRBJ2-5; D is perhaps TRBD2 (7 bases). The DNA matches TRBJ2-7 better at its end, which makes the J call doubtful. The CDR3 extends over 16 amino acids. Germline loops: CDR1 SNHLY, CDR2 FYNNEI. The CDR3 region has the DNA TGTGCCAGCAGACGACCGGGACACCTAACGGGAGGCGAGCAGTACTTC. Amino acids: CASRRPGHLTGGEQYF.

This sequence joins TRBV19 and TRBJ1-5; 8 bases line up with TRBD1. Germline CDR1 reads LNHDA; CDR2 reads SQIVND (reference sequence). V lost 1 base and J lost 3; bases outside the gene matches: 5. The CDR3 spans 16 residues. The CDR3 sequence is CASSIGTGPFNQPQHF. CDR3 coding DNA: TGTGCCAGTAGTATAGGGACAGGGCCCTTCAATCAGCCCCAGCATTTT.

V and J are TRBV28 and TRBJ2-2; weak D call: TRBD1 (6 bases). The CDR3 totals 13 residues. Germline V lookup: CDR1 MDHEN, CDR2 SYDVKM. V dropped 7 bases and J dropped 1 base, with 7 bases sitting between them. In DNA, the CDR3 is TGTGCCAGCAAGGGACAGAACACCGGGGAGCTGTTTTTT. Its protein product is CASKGQNTGELFF.

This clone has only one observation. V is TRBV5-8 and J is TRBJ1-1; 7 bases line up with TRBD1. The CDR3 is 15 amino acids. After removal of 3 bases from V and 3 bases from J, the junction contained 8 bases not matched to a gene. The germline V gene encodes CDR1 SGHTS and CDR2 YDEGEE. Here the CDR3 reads CASSSTQGIYTEAFF. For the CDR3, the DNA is TGTGCCAGCAGCTCTACACAGGGGATTTACACTGAAGCTTTCTTT.